A single TCR beta chain is shown here with its context. This clone was observed once. Its recognized antigen is unknown. No clone much larger than this one lies a single base away; base qualities are absent. TCRbeta CDR3 regions were amplified from genomic DNA using the immunoSEQ Assay, a bias-controlled multiplex PCR. The authors' pipeline ran thus. Within the assay, amplification of reference gene primers was used to estimate how many nucleated cells each sample contained. To quantify the absolute abundance of each unique TCRbeta CDR3 rearrangement, sequence reads were collapsed and filtered. Productive Simpson clonality was computed per sample as the square root of Simpson's diversity index over productive rearrangements. The table was pulled from immuneACCESS by TCRdb, which kept in-frame rearrangements only. Such tables lose some clones; where checked, under half of the loss comes from unresolved V genes, and the rest has no known cause. V, J and clone size are those of that table, while D and trimming were read from the DNA. The sample table holds 230,000 or so clones, of which 75% to 90% were seen once. The biggest ten clones account for roughly 5% of the sample.

This sample is drawn from a study of blood T cell repertoires in COVID-19 (dated by TCRdb to the early 2020s). With respect to the entire study: Samples from collaborators originated in the United States, Italy and Spain and spanned both the acute and convalescent phases of COVID-19. Samples were obtained from the ongoing ImmuneRACE study (first 160 participants) and from some 1,300 subjects provided by 6 global collaborators. Deeply sampled blood TCRbeta repertoires from subjects exposed to, actively infected with, or recovered from COVID-19 were included in the dataset. The repertoires were released in a freely available public database meant as a resource for research on the immune response to SARS-CoV-2. Where available, HLA class I and class II types were obtained from metadata supplied by the sample provider rather than from assay-based typing. Sample metadata almost always included a de-identified subject ID, COVID-19 status, age in years and sex. The prospective study material was composed of cDNA or gDNA derived from T cells, B-cell-depleted T cells, or PBMCs.

Here is what the overall study found, with its caveats: Clinical and demographic metadata were provided uncurated, with the amount varying by source and participant.

A second Seattle source provided samples from volunteer blood donors who had recovered from COVID-19. Collaborating institutions collected whole blood in K2EDTA tubes following their own protocols. For TCRbeta analysis, collaborator samples were shipped as frozen whole blood, as isolated PBMCs, or as DNA extracted from either sample type. This receptor was taken from a woman between 40 and 50 years old who had recovered from COVID-19. Sequencing was carried out using peripheral blood.

The DNA reads as follows: TGTGCCAGCAGCAAGCAAGGGTGGTTCGGGACTAGCGGGGGGGCATCTAAACACATTCAGTACTTC. Its product reads: CASSKQGWFGTSGGASKHIQYF. The sequence is built from TRBV21-1 and TRBJ2-4; the DNA was not compared with TRBD2, the D call given in the table. TRBV21-1 is assigned pseudogene status. The CDR3 starts with the cysteine, ends with the phenylalanine, and has 22 residues. The retained sequence is limited to the CDR3, 66 bases, with the frame set at the first base.